The clone carrying this T cell receptor beta chain was counted a single time. What it binds is unknown. CD8 cells regarded as naive lacked CD45RO, were positively chosen for CCR7, and omitted terminally differentiated effector memory CD45RA+ cells. The healthy adult donors were HIV-negative and reported no recent acute infections or vaccinations. The data were obtained in a study of shared clonotypes between healthy human individuals. Each sorted subset replicate got 200 ng genomic DNA, roughly 30,000 genomes. As handled by the study authors: ImmunoSEQ sequences covered only the junction and lacked quality scores; filtering therefore differed. Assay: immunoSEQ multiplex PCR; the TCRdb copy retains only in-frame clones and omits some. The DNA was the basis for D and trimming; V, J and clone size are from that table. The sample has a few million clones; 90% to 95% are singletons. V lost 8 bases and J 0 bases, leaving 14 bases between the germline ends. The CDR3 spans 15 residues. CDR1 MNHNS and CDR2 SASEGT come from the germline V gene.

Study observations and caveats: Generation probability values for non-shared clonotypes were lower than those for clonotypes shared by all four donors.

The sequence was collected from a man in his late teens or twenties in good health. Some clones in this sample may be carry-over from other donors' samples. Sequencing used naive CD8+ T cells from PBMCs. The J gene is TRBJ2-1, the V gene TRBV6-1; D perhaps matches TRBD2 (5 bases). The CDR3 DNA reads as TGTGCCAGCCGAGGCAGGAGGAGCTCCTACAATGAGCAGTTCTTC. This encodes CASRGRRSSYNEQFF.